The 22 T cell receptor beta chains listed next were all sequenced from one sample in a study of CD8+ T cells in alopecia areata. Treatment: oral pan-JAK inhibitor, 5-10 mg twice daily. TCR sequencing used cDNA made by reverse transcription of extracted RNA. The method was immunoSEQ multiplex PCR; TCRdb's version includes in-frame clones alone and lacks a portion of them. The sample lists fewer than 150,000 clones; 55% to 60% were seen once. The material was CD4+ T cells sorted from blood, obtained at week 24, from a patient treated with tofacitinib. The source is a human donor with alopecia areata.

The chain links TRBV11-2 to TRBJ2-2; D gene unclear. Between the trimmed V and J ends, which lost 2 bases and 2 bases, there was a span of 6 bases. Germline V gene lookup returns CDR1 SGHAT and CDR2 FQNNGV. The CDR3 extends over 14 amino acids. CDR3 in DNA: TGTGCCAGCAGCTTAAACGTTAACACCGGGGAGCTGTTTTTT. Translated, it gives CASSLNVNTGELFF.

V usage is TRBV7-2 and J usage is TRBJ1-6, with 9 bases that match TRBD1. This CDR3 is built from 15 residues. The V gene end was trimmed by 2 bases and the J gene end by 9 bases; junction bases not matched to a gene: 5. CDR1 SGHTA and CDR2 FQGNSA come from the germline V gene. The CDR3 coding sequence is TGTGCCAGCAGCTTAATCGTGACAGGGGGTTCACCCCTCCACTTT. Protein: CASSLIVTGGSPLHF.

The chain uses TRBV14 and TRBJ1-2; D is unresolved. V was pared by 4 bases and J by 3 bases, with 9 bases between. The CDR3 is made up of 13 amino acids. Germline V lookup: CDR1 SGHDN, CDR2 FVKESK. CDR3 amino acids: CASSPDRDYGYTF. CDR3 sequence (DNA): TGTGCCAGCAGCCCTGATAGGGACTATGGCTACACCTTC. Full variable domain (remainder filled in from reference TRBV14 and TRBJ1-2): EAGVTQFPSHSVIEKGQTVTLRCDPISGHDNLYWYRRVMGKEIKFLLHFVKESKQDESGMPNNRFLAERTGGTYSTLKVQPAELEDSGVYFCASSPDRDYGYTFGSGTRLTVV.

This chain uses TRBV5-1 with TRBJ1-3; D unclear. Trimming stripped 3 bases from V and 0 bases from J, with 7 bases between. Germline V gene sequence: CDR1 SGHRS, CDR2 YFSETQ. The CDR3 is 14 amino acids. The CDR3 DNA follows: TGCGCCAGCAGCTCCAGTGACTCTGGAAACACCATATATTTT. Translated: CASSSSDSGNTIYF.

The table lists this clone with a few counts. V and J are TRBV29-1 and TRBJ2-7, with TRBD1 matching over 8 bases. The germline V gene encodes CDR1 SQVTM and CDR2 ANQGSEA. This CDR3 comprises 15 residues. Trimming cost V 6 bases and J 7 bases; bases outside gene matches: 17. The CDR3 coding sequence is TGCAGCGTATCCCAGGGGGCGCAGCTCGCGGGTGAGCAGTACTTC. This translates into CSVSQGAQLAGEQYF.

This sequence joins TRBV27 and TRBJ1-2; D is perhaps TRBD1 (5 bases). Trimming cost V 6 bases and J 2 bases, with 16 bases left between them. Germline V gene sequence: CDR1 MNHEY, CDR2 SMNVEV (reference sequence). This CDR3 has 15 residues. CDR3 bases: TGTGCCAGCAGCTCGTCCGGGACCGTGAACTATGGCTACACCTTC. Protein: CASSSSGTVNYGYTF.

This clone was detected only once. A clone one base away is much larger, so this may be a read error. This sequence joins TRBV27 and TRBJ1-5, with D tentatively TRBD1 (5 bases). The CDR3 sequence is 13 residues long. Trimming took 6 bases from V and 4 from J, leaving 10 bases between them. Germline V CDR1 and CDR2: MNHEY, SMNVEV (reference sequence). The CDR3: CASSLDSNQPQHF. The CDR3 coding sequence is TGTGCCAGCAGCCTAGACAGTAATCAGCCCCAGCATTTT.

The chain joins TRBV29-1 to TRBJ2-6; D is ambiguous. Deletions cut 4 bases from V and 2 bases from J, with 3 bases between. The germline V gene has CDR1 SQVTM and CDR2 ANQGSEA. This CDR3 is 12 amino acids long. The CDR3, as DNA: TGCAGCGTTGGGGCTGGGGCCAACGTCCTGACTTTC. Residues: CSVGAGANVLTF.

V gene TRBV2 combines with J gene TRBJ2-3; no reliable D call. This CDR3 contains 13 residues. Trimming took 5 bases from V and 6 from J, leaving 12 bases between them. Germline lookup yields CDR1 SNHLY and CDR2 FYNNEI. CDR3 sequence reads: CASSPGEPDTQYF. CDR3 bases: TGTGCCAGCAGTCCCGGTGAGCCGGATACGCAGTATTTT.

This clone has more than one count but fewer than ten. The chain links TRBV5-4 to TRBJ2-1; 15 nucleotides align to TRBD2. This CDR3 contains 18 residues. V gave up 4 bases and J gave up 7 bases; unmatched junction bases: 12. Germline V gene data show CDR1 as SGHNT and CDR2 as YYREEE (reference sequence). CDR3 sequence (DNA): TGTGCCAGCAGCCCATGGACTAGCGGGGGGGCTCTTCGGAATGAGCAGTTCTTC. As protein: CASSPWTSGGALRNEQFF.

The chain employs TRBV7-9 and TRBJ1-4; the match to TRBD1 covers 7 bases. Germline V gene lookup returns CDR1 SEHNR and CDR2 FQNEAQ (reference sequence). The ends lost 6 bases at V and 5 bases at J; junction bases unmatched: 3. This CDR3 has 13 amino acids. The CDR3 sequence is CASSQQGNEKLFF. The DNA of the CDR3 is TGTGCCAGCAGTCAACAGGGGAATGAAAAACTGTTTTTT.

This clone was seen a few times. This sequence joins TRBV29-1 and TRBJ2-3, with D perhaps matching TRBD1 or TRBD2 (5 bases each). The CDR3 is made up of 13 amino acids. Trimming removed 3 bases from V and 2 bases from J, with 9 bases in between. CDR1 and CDR2 (germline): SQVTM, ANQGSEA. CDR3 sequence reads: CSVDEGLTDTQYF. CDR3 nucleotides: TGCAGCGTTGATGAGGGGCTCACAGATACGCAGTATTTT.

The CDR3 DNA reads TGCAGCGAGAGATCAGGGGGCGAGGCGCCCACCTTC. Protein sequence: CSERSGGEAPTF. This chain uses TRBV29-1 with TRBJ1-2; TRBD1 agrees at 8 bases. The CDR3 is 12 residues long. The trim removed 7 bases at V and 13 bases at J, leaving 14 bases unmatched. Germline-derived CDR1 and CDR2 are SQVTM and ANQGSEA.

This clone has just a few counts. The genes are TRBV30 and TRBJ1-2; 7 nucleotides line up with TRBD1. Looked up from germline, CDR1 is GTSNPN and CDR2 is SVGIG (reference sequence). Losses at the gene ends were 3 bases for V and 6 bases for J; bases not matched to a gene: 10. CDR3 size: 14 residues. The CDR3 sequence is CAWRKKGGADGYTF. The DNA for the CDR3 is TGTGCCTGGAGAAAGAAAGGGGGCGCCGATGGCTACACCTTC.

This clone occurred a few times. This chain joins TRBV29-1 and TRBJ1-1; D may be TRBD1 (6 bases). The V end lost 4 bases, the J end lost 3 bases, and 12 bases lay between the germline ends. Per germline, CDR1 SQVTM and CDR2 ANQGSEA. The CDR3 totals 13 residues. The CDR3 region is CSVGLQGHTEAFF. The CDR3 nucleotides are TGCAGCGTTGGCCTTCAGGGGCACACTGAAGCTTTCTTT.

In this sample, this clone turned up a few times. The rearrangement joins TRBV7-9 to TRBJ1-5, with D hard to call. The germline CDR1 and CDR2 sequences are SEHNR and FQNEAQ (reference sequence). Deletions cut 1 base from V and 3 bases from J, with 7 bases between. The CDR3 has 14 amino acids. CDR3 residues: CASSLGAINQPQHF. The CDR3 DNA sequence: TGTGCCAGCAGCTTAGGGGCGATCAATCAGCCCCAGCATTTT.

In its sample, this clone was seen a few times. The chain's CDR3 is CASSLTGVGSPLHF. The DNA for the CDR3 is TGTGCCAGCAGCCTTACAGGGGTTGGGTCACCCCTCCACTTT. The chain recombines TRBV7-6 with TRBJ1-6; 7 positions match TRBD1. Germline CDR1 reads SGHVS; CDR2 reads FNYEAQ. The V segment lost 5 bases and the J segment 10 bases; nucleotides outside the gene matches: 8. This CDR3 is 14 amino acids long.

The chain employs TRBV4-1 and TRBJ1-2; 8 positions match TRBD1. Trimming cost V 5 bases and J 8 bases; bases outside gene matches: 10. The CDR3 length is 14 residues. Germline values: CDR1 MGHRA, CDR2 YSYEKL. CDR3 coding DNA: TGCGCCAGCAGCTGGGGACAGGCCTTTCGAGGCTACACCTTC. This codes for CASSWGQAFRGYTF.

The table lists this clone with a count of one. The J gene is TRBJ2-3, the V gene TRBV7-2; 14 bases are a match to TRBD2. In germline, CDR1 is SGHTA, CDR2 FQGNSA. The length of the CDR3 is 16 residues. The V gene end was trimmed by 4 bases and the J gene end by 1 base; junction bases not matched to a gene: 1. The CDR3 region has the DNA TGTGCCAGCAGCTCGGGACTAGCGGGGGGCACAGATACGCAGTATTTT. Translation: CASSSGLAGGTDTQYF.

The chain is built from TRBV5-1 and TRBJ1-1; 8 nucleotides agree with TRBD1. This CDR3 region has 14 residues. V dropped 4 bases and J dropped 5; count of bases not matched to a gene: 7. Germline assignment: CDR1 SGHRS and CDR2 YFSETQ. The CDR3 DNA sequence: TGCGCCAGCAGCACAGGGGGAGGCAAGACTGAAGCTTTCTTT. Translating gives CASSTGGGKTEAFF.

The gene calls are TRBV18 and TRBJ1-2; 7 bases match TRBD1. The CDR3 contains 15 residues. The germline gives CDR1 KGHSH, CDR2 LQKENI. J gave up 3 bases and V 4 bases, and 8 bases lay outside the gene matches. This CDR3 is CASSQGTERDYGYTF. CDR3 bases: TGTGCCAGCTCACAAGGGACAGAAAGGGACTATGGCTACACCTTC. The full variable domain, its missing parts supplied by reference TRBV18 and TRBJ1-2, is NAGVMQNPRHLVRRRGQEARLRCSPMKGHSHVYWYRQLPEEGLKFMVYLQKENIIDESGMPKERFSAEFPKEGPSILRIQQVVRGDSAAYFCASSQGTERDYGYTFGSGTRLTVV.

The rearrangement uses TRBV7-2 and TRBJ1-3; no reliable D call. Germline-derived CDR1 and CDR2 are SGHTA and FQGNSA. This CDR3 comprises 15 residues. V lost 5 bases to trimming and J lost 0 bases, with 11 bases between them. CDR3 sequence: CASSPDTGSGNTIYF. CDR3 in DNA: TGTGCCAGCAGCCCTGACACTGGCTCTGGAAACACCATATATTTT.